This T cell receptor (beta chain) was recovered during a study of T cells in Graves' hyperthyroidism and ophthalmopathy. Study at large: Any treatment followed the collection of peripheral blood at initial diagnosis. General study results and limits: From stable hyperthyroidism, ophthalmopathy was separated by a 13 V-J model.

The CDR3 loop spans 15 amino acids. Deletions cut 5 bases from V and 2 bases from J, with 16 bases between. The germline gives CDR1 MNHNS, CDR2 SASEGT. This clonotype was observed at least ten times. Its target is unknown. RNA transcripts provided the source from which TCR beta CDR3 regions were amplified. The HTBI primer set served for first-round RT-PCR of the TCR CDR3. MiXCR was run by TCRdb on the multiplex PCR reads, yielding one entry per CDR3 protein. The sample yields about 500,000 distinct CDR3 sequences, 13% to 15% seen once. The authors deemed Graves' hyperthyroidism stable absent ophthalmopathy progression within 18 months. Uncontrolled infection, other autoimmune disease, pregnancy or lactation led to exclusion.

This clonotype was obtained from a woman under 30 with Graves' hyperthyroidism. The material sequenced was blood. The rearrangement joins TRBV6-1 to TRBJ2-7; D is ambiguous. The chain's CDR3 is CASSYSRTGPYEQYF. The CDR3 nucleotides are TGTGCCAGCAGTTATTCTCGGACGGGTCCCTACGAGCAGTACTTC.